This is a list of T cell receptor beta chains from one sample in a study of identifying expanded T cells in peripheral blood. Here immunoSEQ multiplex PCR was the method, and the copy in TCRdb shows in-frame clones only, minus some. The data contain 100,000 to 150,000 clones, around 88% of them singletons. The sequencing sample was made of blood. These receptor sequences come from a person aged 18 to 69 in good health. Each CDR3 is given with its conserved first and last residue. Fields, in order: clone size, V gene, D gene, J gene, CDR3 DNA, CDR3 protein. The D gene is left open where the match is weak. Rows give clone size only sometimes, using once, few, many, or a class for an expanded clone.

size: .
V: TRBV27
D: .
J: TRBJ1-5
DNA: TGTGCCAGCAGTTTATCGGGGGATCAGCCCCAGCATTTT
CDR3: CASSLSGDQPQHF

size: .
V: TRBV5-1
D: TRBD1
J: TRBJ2-1
DNA: TGCGCCAGCAGCCAACCCGGGACAGGGGGCAATGAGCAGTTCTTC
CDR3: CASSQPGTGGNEQFF

size: .
V: TRBV19
D: TRBD1
J: TRBJ2-6
DNA: TGTGCCAGTAGTAACCGACAGGGGGCCGCTGGGGCCAACGTCCTGACTTTC
CDR3: CASSNRQGAAGANVLTF

size: .
V: TRBV18
D: .
J: TRBJ2-7
DNA: TGTGCCAGCTCACCACAGGATCCCACTGGCTACGAGCAGTACTTC
CDR3: CASSPQDPTGYEQYF

size: .
V: TRBV7-9
D: .
J: TRBJ2-7
DNA: TGTGCCAGCAGCTTTAAACCCTACGAGCAGTACTTC
CDR3: CASSFKPYEQYF

size: .
V: TRBV6-5
D: TRBD2
J: TRBJ2-7
DNA: TGTGCCAGCCGTCTAGCGGGCCCGTCCTATTACGAGCAGTACTTC
CDR3: CASRLAGPSYYEQYF

size: .
V: TRBV6-4
D: .
J: TRBJ1-2
DNA: TGTGCCAGCAGTCCCGGGGGCGCTATTGGTGGTGGCTACACCTTC
CDR3: CASSPGGAIGGGYTF

size: .
V: TRBV28
D: TRBD2
J: TRBJ2-7
DNA: TGTGCCAGCAGTCCTCTCTGGTCTAGCGGGACCTACGAGCAGTACTTC
CDR3: CASSPLWSSGTYEQYF

size: .
V: TRBV12-5
D: .
J: TRBJ2-3
DNA: TGTGCTAGTGGTTTGAACACAGATACGCAGTATTTT
CDR3: CASGLNTDTQYF

size: once
V: TRBV18
D: TRBD1
J: TRBJ1-1
DNA: TGTGCCAGCTCACCTCGGACAGGGAACACTGAAGCTTTCTTT
CDR3: CASSPRTGNTEAFF

size: few
V: TRBV5-1
D: TRBD1
J: TRBJ1-3
DNA: TGCGCCAGCAGCTCAACAGGGGGCGGTGGAAACACCATATATTTT
CDR3: CASSSTGGGGNTIYF

size: .
V: TRBV10-3
D: .
J: TRBJ2-7
DNA: TGTGCCATCAGTCCGGAGGGACTTTCCGAGCAGTACTTC
CDR3: CAISPEGLSEQYF

size: .
V: TRBV5-1
D: TRBD2
J: TRBJ2-5
DNA: TGCGCCAGTACCGGGACTACCGCCCGGGAGACCCAGTACTTC
CDR3: CASTGTTARETQYF

size: .
V: TRBV28
D: .
J: TRBJ1-5
DNA: TGTGCCAGCAGTTCGGGACGGTACAATCAGCCCCAGCATTTT
CDR3: CASSSGRYNQPQHF

size: .
V: TRBV5-1
D: TRBD1
J: TRBJ1-2
DNA: TGCGCCAGCAGCTTGGAACAGGGGAACTATGGCTACACCTTC
CDR3: CASSLEQGNYGYTF

size: .
V: TRBV10-3
D: .
J: TRBJ1-2
DNA: TGTGCCATCAGTGATTCGGGGATGTGGGACGCCTATGGCTACACCTTC
CDR3: CAISDSGMWDAYGYTF

size: once
V: TRBV6-5
D: TRBD2
J: TRBJ2-3
DNA: TGTGCCAGCAGTTACTCGGCGGGGGGGCGGACAGATACGCAGTATTTT
CDR3: CASSYSAGGRTDTQYF

size: .
V: TRBV19
D: .
J: TRBJ2-1
DNA: TGTGCCAGTAGTGGAAGAGGGGAGCAGTTCTTC
CDR3: CASSGRGEQFF

size: .
V: TRBV18
D: .
J: TRBJ2-2
DNA: TGTGCCAGCTCGCCCCAGGCCGGGGAGCTGTTTTTT
CDR3: CASSPQAGELFF

size: .
V: TRBV11-2
D: .
J: TRBJ1-1
DNA: TGTGCCAGCAGCCTCAGGGGAGGCACTGAAGCTTTCTTT
CDR3: CASSLRGGTEAFF

size: few
V: TRBV14
D: TRBD2
J: TRBJ2-3
DNA: TGTGCCAGCAGCCAAGTCTACCACAGAGGGAGGGCAGATACGCAGTATTTT
CDR3: CASSQVYHRGRADTQYF

size: .
V: TRBV7-2
D: TRBD1
J: TRBJ1-2
DNA: TGTGCCAGCAGCCAGAAGGGGACAGGGCTAGAGGGCTACACCTTC
CDR3: CASSQKGTGLEGYTF

size: few
V: TRBV19
D: .
J: TRBJ2-1
DNA: TGTGCCAGTAGTGCCGGGGACAATGAGCAGTTCTTC
CDR3: CASSAGDNEQFF

size: once
V: TRBV13
D: .
J: TRBJ2-3
DNA: TGTGCCAGCAGCTTAAGGACAGAGTACACAGATACGCAGTATTTT
CDR3: CASSLRTEYTDTQYF

size: .
V: TRBV4-1
D: .
J: TRBJ1-2
DNA: TGCGCCAGCAGCCAAGAAGCAGCGCTTAACTATGGCTACACCTTC
CDR3: CASSQEAALNYGYTF

size: .
V: TRBV7-9
D: .
J: TRBJ1-1
DNA: TGTGCCAGCAGCCCCAGGGGTATGAACACTGAAGCTTTCTTT
CDR3: CASSPRGMNTEAFF

size: .
V: TRBV2
D: TRBD1
J: TRBJ1-2
DNA: TGTGCCAGCAGTCAACGGACAGGTGGCTACACCTTC
CDR3: CASSQRTGGYTF

size: .
V: TRBV5-1
D: TRBD2
J: TRBJ2-1
DNA: TGCGCCAGCAACTCTGGGATGCTAGCGGGAGCGGGTGAGCAGTTCTTC
CDR3: CASNSGMLAGAGEQFF

size: .
V: TRBV7-9
D: .
J: TRBJ2-7
DNA: TGTGCCAGCAGCTTAACGGATAAGACGTACTTC
CDR3: CASSLTDKTYF

size: .
V: TRBV18
D: TRBD1
J: TRBJ2-3
DNA: TGTGCCAGCTCACGCCCAGCGGGGACAGGGGACACAGATACGCAGTATTTT
CDR3: CASSRPAGTGDTDTQYF

size: .
V: TRBV28
D: .
J: TRBJ1-1
DNA: TGTGCCAGTCCAGGGACAACTGAAGCTTTCTTT
CDR3: CASPGTTEAFF

size: .
V: TRBV7-6
D: .
J: TRBJ2-5
DNA: TGTGCCAGCAGCTATAGACGGCAAGAGACCCAGTACTTC
CDR3: CASSYRRQETQYF

size: .
V: TRBV5-1
D: .
J: TRBJ1-2
DNA: TGCGCCAGCAGCTTGGGGACTTTAGCTAACTATGGCTACACCTTC
CDR3: CASSLGTLANYGYTF

size: .
V: TRBV7-6
D: .
J: TRBJ2-2
DNA: TGTGCCAGCAGCCCGGGTAATGGCCTAGGGGAGCTGTTTTTT
CDR3: CASSPGNGLGELFF

size: .
V: TRBV28
D: .
J: TRBJ2-7
DNA: TGTGCCAGCAGACAGGGAGGGGGCTACGAGCAGTACTTC
CDR3: CASRQGGGYEQYF

size: .
V: TRBV4-2
D: .
J: TRBJ1-3
DNA: TGTGCCAGCAGCCTCGAGCCCCACAGGGAGTATGTAAACACCATATATTTT
CDR3: CASSLEPHREYVNTIYF

size: .
V: TRBV4-2
D: .
J: TRBJ2-4
DNA: TGTGCCAGCAGATCCACAGGGAGGCCCAAAAACATTCAGTACTTC
CDR3: CASRSTGRPKNIQYF

size: .
V: TRBV10-1
D: TRBD1
J: TRBJ2-7
DNA: TGCGCCAGGAACCTACAGGGGGCCCCCTACGAGCAGTACTTC
CDR3: CARNLQGAPYEQYF

size: .
V: TRBV7-7
D: .
J: TRBJ2-1
DNA: TGTGCCAGCAGCTTGGGGGGGGGCGATGAGCAGTTCTTC
CDR3: CASSLGGGDEQFF

size: .
V: TRBV6-6
D: .
J: TRBJ1-2
DNA: TGTGCCAGCAGAGTCCCGGGGTCAAACTATGGCTACACCTTC
CDR3: CASRVPGSNYGYTF

size: .
V: TRBV6-6
D: TRBD1
J: TRBJ2-7
DNA: TGTGCCAGCAGTCCCCCGGGACAGGGCCCCCACGAGCAGTACTTC
CDR3: CASSPPGQGPHEQYF

size: .
V: TRBV2
D: .
J: TRBJ1-1
DNA: TGTGCCAGCAGTGAATATTCTAACACTGAAGCTTTCTTT
CDR3: CASSEYSNTEAFF

size: many
V: TRBV10-3
D: .
J: TRBJ1-5
DNA: TGTGCCACCAGGGCAGGGGCCAGTAGCAATCAGCCCCAGCATTTT
CDR3: CATRAGASSNQPQHF

size: .
V: TRBV7-9
D: .
J: TRBJ1-1
DNA: TGTGCCAGCAGCTTAGAACAGGGCATGGGAGCTTTCTTT
CDR3: CASSLEQGMGAFF

size: .
V: TRBV9
D: .
J: TRBJ2-5
DNA: TGTGCCAGCAGCGTAGTTGCAGGGGCTGGAGAGACCCAGTACTTC
CDR3: CASSVVAGAGETQYF

size: .
V: TRBV25-1
D: .
J: TRBJ1-4
DNA: TGTGCCAGCAGTGAATATCTCGGCGGGACACTTACCGAAAAACTGTTTTTT
CDR3: CASSEYLGGTLTEKLFF

size: .
V: TRBV5-1
D: TRBD1
J: TRBJ2-5
DNA: TGCGCCAGCCGCTCCACGGGACAGGGGAAAGAGACCCAGTACTTC
CDR3: CASRSTGQGKETQYF

size: .
V: TRBV7-3
D: .
J: TRBJ2-3
DNA: TGTGCCAGCAGCTTACAGCCGGGAAGAGATACGCAGTATTTT
CDR3: CASSLQPGRDTQYF

size: .
V: TRBV4-3
D: .
J: TRBJ1-5
DNA: TGCGCCAGCAGCCAATCGTCGGGCAATCAGCCCCAGCATTTT
CDR3: CASSQSSGNQPQHF

size: .
V: TRBV6-1
D: TRBD2
J: TRBJ2-7
DNA: TGTGCCAGCAGTGAAAACTTCGGGACTAGCGGGCCTGTGCACTTC
CDR3: CASSENFGTSGPVHF

size: .
V: TRBV23-1
D: TRBD1
J: TRBJ1-2
DNA: TGCGCCAGCAGTCAAACGACAGGGGTGAAACCCTATGGCTACACCTTC
CDR3: CASSQTTGVKPYGYTF

size: .
V: TRBV5-1
D: .
J: TRBJ2-6
DNA: TGCGCCAGCAGCTTGCCTGGGGCCAACGTCCTGACTTTC
CDR3: CASSLPGANVLTF